This T cell receptor (beta chain) originates from a study of cytotoxic CD8 clonotypes in ibrutinib-treated CLL. This CDR3 is built from 14 residues. Germline loops: CDR1 SGHRS, CDR2 YFSETQ. Trimming took 4 bases from V and 3 from J, leaving 11 bases between them. TCRdb's copy holds only in-frame clones and misses some; the assay was immunoSEQ multiplex PCR. Of about 300,000 clones detected, roughly 71% appear once; the ten largest clones hold 6% to 6.5%. V and J are TRBV5-1 and TRBJ2-1; the D gene is possibly TRBD2 (6 bases). Sequencing used PBMCs, obtained after 36 months of ibrutinib treatment. The origin of this receptor is a human donor with chronic lymphocytic leukemia. The DNA for the CDR3 is TGCGCCAGCAGCACACCGGGACTCTACAATGAGCAGTTCTTC. Translated, it gives CASSTPGLYNEQFF.